This entry concerns a single T cell receptor (beta chain). These data are taken from a study of blood T cell repertoires in COVID-19. Overall study: The cDNA or gDNA used as material had been derived from T cells, B-cell-depleted T cells, or PBMCs.

The germline CDR1 and CDR2 sequences are ENHRY and SYGVKD. The CDR3 spans 13 residues. Trimming took 4 bases from V and 3 from J, leaving 7 bases between them. Generated by immunoSEQ multiplex PCR, the TCRdb table keeps only in-frame clones and is missing some. The data show approximately 190,000 clones, with roughly 80% seen just once and around 5.2% held by the top ten. This clonotype was obtained from a woman aged 60-75 years with acute COVID-19. The sequenced sample was PBMCs or T cells enriched from blood (not recorded which). The V gene is TRBV10-3, the J gene TRBJ1-3, with D tentatively TRBD1 (5 bases). This chain's CDR3 is CAISGRDGNTIYF. Written as DNA, the CDR3 is TGTGCCATCAGTGGCAGGGATGGAAACACCATATATTTT.